The 5 T cell receptor beta chains reported below all come from one sample, sequenced in a study of shared clonotypes between healthy human individuals. TCRdb keeps only in-frame clones here, not all; method: immunoSEQ multiplex PCR. The table shows some 500,000 clones, with 90% to 96% occurring only once. Sequencing used naive CD4+ T cells sorted from blood. Subset here: CD45RA+ positively selected. The receptors were gathered from a woman in her twenties or thirties in good health.

With regard to this clone: The sample contains more than one DNA sequence encoding this CDR3. V gene TRBV28 combines with J gene TRBJ1-2; a weak D match, TRBD1 (5 bases). Trimming stripped 3 bases from V and 2 bases from J, with 7 bases between. CDR1 is MDHEN, CDR2 SYDVKM, per germline. This CDR3 has 13 amino acids. The CDR3 region has the DNA TGTGCCAGCAGTTTCGGGGGGAACTATGGCTACACCTTC. Amino acids: CASSFGGNYGYTF.

The chain is built from TRBV2 and TRBJ2-5, with TRBD1 matching over 7 bases. V trimming: 7 bases; J trimming: 4 bases; junction bases outside the gene matches: 12. Germline CDR1 is SNHLY and CDR2 is FYNNEI. The CDR3 extends over 15 amino acids. CDR3 region: CASTQDLSGGETQYF. Written as DNA, the CDR3 is TGTGCCAGCACACAGGACCTCTCAGGGGGAGAGACCCAGTACTTC.

This chain connects TRBV28 to TRBJ1-2; D is undetermined. V was trimmed by 5 bases and J by 0 bases, leaving 7 bases between them. The germline V gene encodes CDR1 MDHEN and CDR2 SYDVKM. The CDR3 runs to 13 residues. The CDR3 DNA reads TGTGCCAGCAGTGGGCAGACTAACTATGGCTACACCTTC. Its protein is CASSGQTNYGYTF.

The CDR3 DNA reads as TGCGCCAGCAGCTTGTCCTCGAGCTCCTACGAGCAGTACTTC. Translation gives CASSLSSSSYEQYF. The V gene is TRBV5-1, the J gene TRBJ2-7; D is uncertain. Germline loops: CDR1 SGHRS, CDR2 YFSETQ. This CDR3 has 14 residues. V was cut by 1 base and J by 0 bases, with 8 bases left in between.

This sequence joins TRBV19 and TRBJ1-1; D is undetermined. The germline V and J ends were trimmed by 4 bases and 4 bases, with 10 bases remaining between them. Germline CDR1 LNHDA, CDR2 SQIVND (reference sequence). The length of the CDR3 is 13 residues. The CDR3 loop is CASSNQVGTEAFF. DNA of the CDR3: TGTGCCAGTAGTAATCAGGTCGGCACTGAAGCTTTCTTT.